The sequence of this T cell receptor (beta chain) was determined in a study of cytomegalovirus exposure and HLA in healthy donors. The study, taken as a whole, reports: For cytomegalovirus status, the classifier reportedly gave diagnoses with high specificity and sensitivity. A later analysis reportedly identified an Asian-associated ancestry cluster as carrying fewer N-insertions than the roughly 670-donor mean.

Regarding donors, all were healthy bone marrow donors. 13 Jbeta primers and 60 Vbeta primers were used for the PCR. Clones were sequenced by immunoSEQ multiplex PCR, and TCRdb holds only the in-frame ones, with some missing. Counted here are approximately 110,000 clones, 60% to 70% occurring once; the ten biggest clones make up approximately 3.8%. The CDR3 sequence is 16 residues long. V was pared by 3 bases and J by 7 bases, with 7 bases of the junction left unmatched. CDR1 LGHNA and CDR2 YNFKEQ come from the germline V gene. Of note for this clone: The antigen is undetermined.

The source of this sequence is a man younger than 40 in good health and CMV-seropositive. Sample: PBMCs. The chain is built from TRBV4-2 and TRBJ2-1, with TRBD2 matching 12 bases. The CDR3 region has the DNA TGTGCCAGCAGCCACCTAGCGGGGGGGCCTGGAAATGAGCAGTTCTTC. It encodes CASSHLAGGPGNEQFF.